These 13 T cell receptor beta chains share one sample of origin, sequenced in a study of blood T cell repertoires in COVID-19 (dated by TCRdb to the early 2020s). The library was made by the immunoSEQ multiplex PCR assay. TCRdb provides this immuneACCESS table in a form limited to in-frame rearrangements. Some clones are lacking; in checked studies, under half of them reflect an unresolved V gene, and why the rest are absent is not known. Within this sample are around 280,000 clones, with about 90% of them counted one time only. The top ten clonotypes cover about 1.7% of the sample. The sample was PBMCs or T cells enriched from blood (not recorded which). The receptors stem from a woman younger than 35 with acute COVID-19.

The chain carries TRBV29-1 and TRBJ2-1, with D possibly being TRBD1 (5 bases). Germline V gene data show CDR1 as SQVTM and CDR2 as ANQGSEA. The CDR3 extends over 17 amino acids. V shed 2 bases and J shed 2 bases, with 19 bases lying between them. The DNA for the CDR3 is TGCAGCGTTGAAAGGTTTGGTGGCAGGGTAACCTACAATGAGCAGTTCTTC. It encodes CSVERFGGRVTYNEQFF.

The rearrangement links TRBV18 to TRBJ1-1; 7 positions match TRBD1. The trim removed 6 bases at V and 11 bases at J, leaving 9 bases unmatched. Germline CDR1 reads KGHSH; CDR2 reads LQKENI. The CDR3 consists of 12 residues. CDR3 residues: CASSLDPGQAFF. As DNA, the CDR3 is TGTGCCAGCTCCCTCGACCCGGGACAGGCTTTCTTT.

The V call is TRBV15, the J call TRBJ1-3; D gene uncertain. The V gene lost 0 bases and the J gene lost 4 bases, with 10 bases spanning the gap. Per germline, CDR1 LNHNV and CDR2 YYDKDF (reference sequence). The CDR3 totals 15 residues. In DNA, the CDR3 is TGTGCCACCAGCAGAGATTTTGGCAGGGGAAACACCATATATTTT. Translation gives CATSRDFGRGNTIYF. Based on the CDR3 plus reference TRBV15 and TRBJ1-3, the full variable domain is DAMVIQNPRYQVTQFGKPVTLSCSQTLNHNVMYWYQQKSSQAPKLLFHYYDKDFNNEADTPDNFQSRRPNTSFCFLDIRSPGLGDTAMYLCATSRDFGRGNTIYFGEGSWLTVV.

The CDR3 loop reads CATSRARFATNEKLFF. In DNA, the CDR3 is TGTGCCACCAGCAGAGCCAGGTTTGCAACTAATGAAAAACTGTTTTTT. The chain couples TRBV15 to TRBJ1-4, with unresolved D. In germline, CDR1 is LNHNV, CDR2 YYDKDF (reference sequence). Trimming left V 1 base short and J 0 bases short, with 9 bases between. This CDR3 comprises 16 residues.

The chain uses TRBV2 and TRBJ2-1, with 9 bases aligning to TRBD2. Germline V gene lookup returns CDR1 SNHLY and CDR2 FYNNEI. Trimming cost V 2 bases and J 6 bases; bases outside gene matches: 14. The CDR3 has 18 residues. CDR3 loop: CASSEPGFGGRALNEQFF. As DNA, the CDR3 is TGTGCCAGCAGTGAACCGGGATTCGGCGGGAGGGCCCTCAATGAGCAGTTCTTC.

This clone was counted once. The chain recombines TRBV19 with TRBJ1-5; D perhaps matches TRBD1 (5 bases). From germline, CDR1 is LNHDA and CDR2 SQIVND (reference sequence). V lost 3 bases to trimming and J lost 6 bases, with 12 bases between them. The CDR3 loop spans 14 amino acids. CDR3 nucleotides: TGTGCCAGTAGTATGGGACTTCGGAGTCAGCCCCAGCATTTT. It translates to CASSMGLRSQPQHF.

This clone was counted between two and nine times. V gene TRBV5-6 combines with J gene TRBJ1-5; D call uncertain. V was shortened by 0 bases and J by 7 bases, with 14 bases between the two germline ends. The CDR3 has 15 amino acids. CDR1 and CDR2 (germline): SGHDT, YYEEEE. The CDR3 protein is CASSLGFRGRQPQHF. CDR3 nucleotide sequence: TGTGCCAGCAGCTTGGGGTTCCGAGGGCGGCAGCCCCAGCATTTT.

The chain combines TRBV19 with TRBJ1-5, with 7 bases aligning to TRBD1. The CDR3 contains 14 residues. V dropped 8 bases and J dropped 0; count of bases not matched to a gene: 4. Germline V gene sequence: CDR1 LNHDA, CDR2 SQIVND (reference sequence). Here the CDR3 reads CASQGQTSNQPQHF. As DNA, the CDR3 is TGTGCCAGTCAGGGACAGACTAGCAATCAGCCCCAGCATTTT.

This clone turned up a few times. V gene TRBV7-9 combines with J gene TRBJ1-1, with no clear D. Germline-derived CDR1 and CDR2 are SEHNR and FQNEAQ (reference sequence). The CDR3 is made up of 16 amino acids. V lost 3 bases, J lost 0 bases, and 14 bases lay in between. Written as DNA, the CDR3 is TGTGCCAGCAGCTTGGTTGGCAGGTTCATGAACACTGAAGCTTTCTTT. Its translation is CASSLVGRFMNTEAFF. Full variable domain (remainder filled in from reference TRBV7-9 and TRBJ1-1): DTGVSQNPRHKITKRGQNVTFRCDPISEHNRLYWYRQTLGQGPEFLTYFQNEAQLEKSRLLSDRFSAERPKGSFSTLEIQRTEQGDSAMYLCASSLVGRFMNTEAFFGQGTRLTVV.

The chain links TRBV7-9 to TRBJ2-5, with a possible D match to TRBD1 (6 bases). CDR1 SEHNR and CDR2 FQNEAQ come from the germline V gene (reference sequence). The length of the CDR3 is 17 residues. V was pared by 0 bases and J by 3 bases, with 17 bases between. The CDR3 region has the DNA TGTGCCAGCAGCTTAGCAAGACAGACAGGTTTTGAAGAGACCCAGTACTTC. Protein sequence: CASSLARQTGFEETQYF. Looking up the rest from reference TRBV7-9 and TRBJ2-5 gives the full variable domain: DTGVSQNPRHKITKRGQNVTFRCDPISEHNRLYWYRQTLGQGPEFLTYFQNEAQLEKSRLLSDRFSAERPKGSFSTLEIQRTEQGDSAMYLCASSLARQTGFEETQYFGPGTRLLVL.

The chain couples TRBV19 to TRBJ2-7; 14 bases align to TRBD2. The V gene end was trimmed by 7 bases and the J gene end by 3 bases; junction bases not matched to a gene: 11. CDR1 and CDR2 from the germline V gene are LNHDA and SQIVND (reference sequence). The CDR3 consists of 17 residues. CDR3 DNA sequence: TGTGCCAGTACCCGGGGGGGACTAGCGGGAGACAGCTACGAGCAGTACTTC. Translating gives CASTRGGLAGDSYEQYF.

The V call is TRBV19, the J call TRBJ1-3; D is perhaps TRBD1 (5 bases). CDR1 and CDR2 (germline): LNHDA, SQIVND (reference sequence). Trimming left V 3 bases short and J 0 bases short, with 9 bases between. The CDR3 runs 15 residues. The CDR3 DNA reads TGTGCCAGTAGTATCGGCAGGGCCTCTGGAAACACCATATATTTT. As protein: CASSIGRASGNTIYF.

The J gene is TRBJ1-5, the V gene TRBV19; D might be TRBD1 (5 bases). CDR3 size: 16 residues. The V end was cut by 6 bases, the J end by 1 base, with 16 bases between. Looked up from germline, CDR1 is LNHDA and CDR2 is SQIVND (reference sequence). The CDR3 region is CASSGTRVYSNQPQHF. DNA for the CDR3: TGTGCCAGTAGCGGAACCAGGGTTTACAGCAATCAGCCCCAGCATTTT.